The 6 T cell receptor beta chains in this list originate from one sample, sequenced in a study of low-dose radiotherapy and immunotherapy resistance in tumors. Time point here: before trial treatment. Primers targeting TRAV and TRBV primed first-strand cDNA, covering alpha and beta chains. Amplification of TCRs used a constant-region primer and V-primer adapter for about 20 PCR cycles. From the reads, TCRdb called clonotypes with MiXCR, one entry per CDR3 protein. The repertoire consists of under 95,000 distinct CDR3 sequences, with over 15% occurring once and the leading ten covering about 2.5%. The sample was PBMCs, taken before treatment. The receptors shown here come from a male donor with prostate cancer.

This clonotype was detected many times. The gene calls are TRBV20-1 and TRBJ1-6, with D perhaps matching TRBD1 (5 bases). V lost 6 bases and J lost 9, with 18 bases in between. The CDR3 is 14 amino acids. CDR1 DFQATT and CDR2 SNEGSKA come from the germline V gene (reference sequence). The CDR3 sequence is CSAPLAQGGSPLHF. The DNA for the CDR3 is TGCAGTGCCCCCCTCGCGCAGGGAGGTTCACCCCTCCACTTT.

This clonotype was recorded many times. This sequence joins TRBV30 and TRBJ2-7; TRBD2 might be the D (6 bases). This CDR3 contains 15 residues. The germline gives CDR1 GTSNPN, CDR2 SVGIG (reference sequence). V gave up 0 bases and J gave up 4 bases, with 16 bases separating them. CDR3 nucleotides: TGTGCCTGGAGTGTACTAAGGAGGAGGGTGTACGAGCAGTACTTC. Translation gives CAWSVLRRRVYEQYF. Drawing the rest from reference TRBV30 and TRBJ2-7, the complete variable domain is SQTIHQWPATLVQPVGSPLSLECTVEGTSNPNLYWYRQAAGRGLQLLFYSVGIGQISSEVPQNLSASRPQDRQFILSSKKLLLSDSGFYLCAWSVLRRRVYEQYFGPGTRLTVT.

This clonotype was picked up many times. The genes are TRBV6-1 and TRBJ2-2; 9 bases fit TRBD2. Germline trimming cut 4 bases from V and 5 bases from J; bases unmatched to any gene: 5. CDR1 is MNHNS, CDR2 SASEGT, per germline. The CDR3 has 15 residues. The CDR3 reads CASSVVTSGTGELFF. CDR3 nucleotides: TGTGCCAGCAGTGTGGTGACTAGCGGAACCGGGGAGCTGTTTTTT.

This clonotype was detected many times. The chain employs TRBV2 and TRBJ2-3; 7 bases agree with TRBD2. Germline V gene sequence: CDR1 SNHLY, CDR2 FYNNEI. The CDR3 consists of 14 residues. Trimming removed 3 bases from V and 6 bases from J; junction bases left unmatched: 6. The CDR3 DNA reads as TGTGCCAGCAGTGAGCCCCCCGGGGGGGATACGCAGTATTTT. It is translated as CASSEPPGGDTQYF.

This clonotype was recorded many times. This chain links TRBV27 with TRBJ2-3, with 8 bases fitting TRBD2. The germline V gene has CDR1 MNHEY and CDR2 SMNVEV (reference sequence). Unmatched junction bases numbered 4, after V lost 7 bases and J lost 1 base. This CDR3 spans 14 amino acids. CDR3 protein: CASKRSGGTDTQYF. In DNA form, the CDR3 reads TGTGCCAGCAAACGTAGCGGGGGCACAGATACGCAGTATTTT.

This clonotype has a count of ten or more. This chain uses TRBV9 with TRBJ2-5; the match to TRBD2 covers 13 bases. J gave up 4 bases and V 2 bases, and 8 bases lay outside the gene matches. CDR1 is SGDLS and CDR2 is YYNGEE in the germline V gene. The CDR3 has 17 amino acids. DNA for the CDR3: TGTGCCAGCAGCGTTGGGACTAGCGGGGTAGGGCTAGAGACCCAGTACTTC. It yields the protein CASSVGTSGVGLETQYF. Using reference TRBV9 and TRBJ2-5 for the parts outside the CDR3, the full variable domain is DSGVTQTPKHLITATGQRVTLRCSPRSGDLSVYWYQQSLDQGLQFLIQYYNGEERAKGNILERFSAQQFPDLHSELNLSSLELGDSALYFCASSVGTSGVGLETQYFGPGTRLLVL.